The source of this T cell receptor beta chain is a study of lung T cells in sarcoidosis with Löfgren's syndrome. TCRdb passed the reads through MiXCR, listing each CDR3 protein once. The sample holds tens of thousands of distinct CDR3 sequences; approximately 22% are singletons and the top ten take less than 2.5%. This clonotype was seen only once. The CDR3 has 16 amino acids. V was pared by 1 base and J by 2 bases, with 5 bases of the junction left unmatched. The chain combines TRBV12-3 or TRBV12-4 with TRBJ2-7; 10 bases match TRBD1. The sample consisted of CD4+ T cells from PBMCs. The TCR was taken from a human donor with sarcoidosis (Löfgren's syndrome or another form), or a control subject (not recorded which). CDR3 amino acids: CASSLDLGQGPYEQYF. The CDR3 coding sequence is TGTGCCAGCAGTTTAGATCTGGGACAGGGGCCCTACGAGCAGTACTTC.